This is a list of T cell receptor beta chains from one sample in a study of siplizumab effects on memory and regulatory T cells. Clones were sequenced by immunoSEQ multiplex PCR, and TCRdb holds only the in-frame ones, with some missing. The sample has around 94,000 clones, around 90% seen once. The sample comprised CD4+ T cells sorted from blood. These receptors originate from a human donor in good health. CDR3s include the opening cysteine and the closing phenylalanine or tryptophan. Fields, in order: D gene, J gene, clone size, V gene, CDR3 DNA, CDR3 protein. The D gene is left open where the match is weak. Clone sizes are given selectively: once, few, many, or a class where the clone is expanded.

>TRBD2|TRBJ2-1|-|TRBV25-1
TGTGCCAGCAGTGGCCAACGCGGGAGGTACGATGAGCAGTTCTTC
CASSGQRGRYDEQFF
>-|TRBJ2-7|-|TRBV5-5
TGTGCCAGCCTCGCGGGAAGGAACTCCTACGAGCAGTACTTC
CASLAGRNSYEQYF
>-|TRBJ2-2|-|TRBV11-2
TGTGCCAGCAGCTTCTGGCGACAGAACACCGGGGAGCTGTTTTTT
CASSFWRQNTGELFF
>-|TRBJ2-2|-|TRBV2
TGTGCCAGCCTGTTTATGGGGAACACCGGGGAGCTGTTTTTT
CASLFMGNTGELFF
>-|TRBJ2-6|-|TRBV7-6
TGTGCCAGCACCCCCTCGCGGGGGCCCTCTGGGGCCAACGTCCTGACTTTC
CASTPSRGPSGANVLTF
>-|TRBJ2-3|-|TRBV21-1
-
CASSSAVAGGITDTQYF
>TRBD2|TRBJ2-1|-|TRBV11-2
TGTGCCAGCAGGTTTGGGACTAGCGGGATCTTCAATGAGCAGTTCTTC
CASRFGTSGIFNEQFF
>-|TRBJ2-1|-|TRBV6-5
TGTGCCAGCAGTCGACAGGTCCTTGACAATGAGCAGTTCTTC
CASSRQVLDNEQFF
>-|TRBJ2-7|-|TRBV5-1
TGCGCCAGCAGCTCAGGACAGCCCCCCTACGAGCAGTACTTC
CASSSGQPPYEQYF
>-|TRBJ2-3|few|TRBV5-1
TGCGCCAGCAGCTTGGAGGGCAGGCCCACAGATACGCAGTATTTT
CASSLEGRPTDTQYF
>TRBD1|TRBJ2-5|-|TRBV7-3
TGTGCCAGCAGCTCCTCAGGGGGATCCCAAGAGACCCAGTACTTC
CASSSSGGSQETQYF
>-|TRBJ1-1|-|TRBV28
TGTGCCAGCAGGTCGCCGGGTCTGAACACTGAAGCTTTCTTT
CASRSPGLNTEAFF
>-|TRBJ2-7|-|TRBV25-1
TGTGCCAGCAGTGAATTACCGGACTACGAGCAGTACTTC
CASSELPDYEQYF
>-|TRBJ2-3|once|TRBV28
TGTGCCAGCAGCCCCAGGACAGATCGCACAGATACGCAGTATTTT
CASSPRTDRTDTQYF
>-|TRBJ1-5|few|TRBV2
TGTGCCAGCAGTGGGTCCGGACAGAGCAATCAGCCCCAGCATTTT
CASSGSGQSNQPQHF
>-|TRBJ1-5|once|TRBV19
TGTGCCAGTAGTATAGATTCAACGGGAGATGGGCCCCAGCATTTT
CASSIDSTGDGPQHF
>-|TRBJ2-7|-|TRBV6-1
TGTGCCAGCAGTGAAGCGCCCAGGACCCACTACGAGCAGTACTTC
CASSEAPRTHYEQYF
>TRBD2|TRBJ2-3|-|TRBV6-6
TGTGCCAGCAGTTACACCGGGACTAGCGGCACAGATACGCAGTATTTT
CASSYTGTSGTDTQYF
>TRBD1|TRBJ1-5|-|TRBV28
TGTGCCAGCAACATAGCCGGACAGGATCAGCCCCAGCATTTT
CASNIAGQDQPQHF
>-|TRBJ2-6|-|TRBV19
TGTGCCAGTAGCCGAGCAGGGGTTTTTGGGGCCAACGTCCTGACTTTC
CASSRAGVFGANVLTF
>TRBD1|TRBJ1-2|-|TRBV19
TGTGCCAGTAGTGTGGACAGGAGAACCTTCTATGGCTACACCTTC
CASSVDRRTFYGYTF
>TRBD1|TRBJ2-1|-|TRBV5-1
TGCGCCAGCAGCATGGGACAGACATACAATGAGCAGTTCTTC
CASSMGQTYNEQFF
>-|TRBJ2-5|-|TRBV5-6
TGTGCCAGCAGAGTTACCCGGGGGGAGACCCAGTACTTC
CASRVTRGETQYF
>-|TRBJ2-1|-|TRBV2
TGTGCCAGCAGCCCCCGACAGCTATCCTACAATGAGCAGTTCTTC
CASSPRQLSYNEQFF
>TRBD2|TRBJ2-3|-|TRBV7-3
TGTGCCAGCAGCTTAACCTCTAGCGGGAGTGGAAGCACAGATACGCAGTATTTT
CASSLTSSGSGSTDTQYF
>-|TRBJ2-5|-|TRBV5-1
TGCGCCAGCAGCTTGGATGTTCAAGAGACCCAGTACTTC
CASSLDVQETQYF
>-|TRBJ1-1|-|TRBV29-1
TGCAGCGTTCGGCCCAGCGGGCGGAAGAACACTGAAGCTTTCTTT
CSVRPSGRKNTEAFF
>TRBD1|TRBJ2-2|-|TRBV29-1
TGCAGCGTTATATCAGGGGGCACCGGGGAGCTGTTTTTT
CSVISGGTGELFF
>-|TRBJ1-5|-|TRBV7-8
TGTGCCAGCAGCTTACGGCGGGGTCAGCCCCAGCATTTT
CASSLRRGQPQHF
>TRBD2|TRBJ2-5|-|TRBV5-1
TGCGCCAGCAGCTTGGATAGCGGGAGGGATGAGACCCAGTACTTC
CASSLDSGRDETQYF
>TRBD1|TRBJ2-6|-|TRBV7-8
TGTGCCAGCAGCTCCAGAGACAGGGTAAAAATCTCTGGGGCCAACGTCCTGACTTTC
CASSSRDRVKISGANVLTF